The next 28 T cell receptor beta chains were all read from a single sample in a study of naive and memory T cell subsets. For these TCRs, the target antigens are not known. Both TRBC1 and TRBC2 were covered by a beta constant-region primer of two equimolar oligonucleotides. Ligated cDNA was amplified by four rounds of PCR with nested alpha and beta constant-region primers and SP2. Each CDR3 protein is one row after TCRdb ran MiXCR on the UMI-ligation and nested PCR reads. The table lists over 110,000 distinct CDR3 sequences, about a fifth of them singletons, with 0.6% to 0.8% in the top ten. Study-level results: Especially in CD8 cells, naive repertoires contained a few larger clonotypes, possibly CD45RA-re-expressing memory cells.

Sequences were obtained from naive CD8+ T cells from blood. These receptors came from a human donor in good health.

This clonotype was seen ten or more times. The J gene is TRBJ2-7, the V gene TRBV6-2 or TRBV6-3, with TRBD1 matching 7 bases. With 10 bases clipped from V and 0 bases from J, the junction kept 3 bases outside the gene matches. There are 12 residues in the CDR3. CDR1 and CDR2 from the germline V gene are MNHEY and SVGEGT. DNA for the CDR3: TGTGCCACAAGGGACAGCTCCTACGAGCAGTACTTC. Its protein is CATRDSSYEQYF.

The chain joins TRBV6-5 to TRBJ2-6; TRBD1 matches 7 bases. The CDR3 consists of 19 residues. Germline V gene data show CDR1 as MNHEY and CDR2 as SVGAGI. V trimming: 4 bases; J trimming: 3 bases; junction bases outside the gene matches: 15. For the CDR3, the DNA is TGTGCCAGCAGTTTTGGTACCGGGACAGAATATTTTGGGGCCAACGTCCTGACTTTC. Translation gives CASSFGTGTEYFGANVLTF.

The chain uses TRBV6-2 or TRBV6-3 and TRBJ2-7, with D maybe TRBD2 (6 bases). With 6 bases removed from V and 3 bases from J, the gap between germline ends came to 9 bases. Germline CDR1 is MNHEY and CDR2 is SVGEGT. CDR3 length: 12 residues. The CDR3 spells CASSGRNYEQYF. CDR3 coding DNA: TGTGCCAGCAGCGGGAGAAACTACGAGCAGTACTTC.

This clonotype was seen only a few times. This chain joins TRBV2 and TRBJ2-3, with 7 bases that match TRBD1. Trimming took 4 bases from V and 3 from J; bases not matched to a gene: 10. The CDR3 loop spans 16 amino acids. Germline CDR1 is SNHLY and CDR2 is FYNNEI. In DNA form, the CDR3 reads TGTGCCAGCAGTGTATCCTTAGACAGGGCAACAGATACGCAGTATTTT. This sequence encodes CASSVSLDRATDTQYF.

As for this clonotype: A much larger clone differs by one base, so this may be a read error. V and J are TRBV6-2 or TRBV6-3 and TRBJ2-1; D not certain. The germline V gene encodes CDR1 MNHEY and CDR2 SVGEGT. The CDR3 sequence is 10 residues long. Trimming removed 6 bases from V and 5 bases from J, with 2 bases in between. The CDR3 reads CASRDNEQFF. The CDR3 DNA follows: TGTGCCAGCAGGGACAATGAGCAGTTCTTC.

This clonotype was detected ten times or more. V and J are TRBV6-5 and TRBJ2-5, with TRBD1 identical over 9 bases. The CDR3 loop spans 14 amino acids. Germline V gives CDR1 MNHEY, CDR2 SVGAGI. Trimming removed 4 bases from V and 5 bases from J; junction bases left unmatched: 5. The CDR3 DNA sequence: TGTGCCAGCAGTTCGGAAACAGGGGGCGAGACCCAGTACTTC. Amino acids: CASSSETGGETQYF.

This clonotype has a count of ten or more. The chain carries TRBV6-5 and TRBJ1-5; tentative D call: TRBD1 (6 bases). CDR1 and CDR2 from the germline V gene are MNHEY and SVGAGI. This CDR3 contains 13 residues. Trimming shortened V by 4 bases and J by 5 bases, and 9 bases separated the two germline ends. The CDR3 coding sequence is TGTGCCAGCAGTTTGGAGGGGGATCAGCCCCAGCATTTT. The encoded protein is CASSLEGDQPQHF.

This clonotype was detected a few times. The V gene is TRBV29-1, the J gene TRBJ2-7, with D tentatively TRBD1 (6 bases). This CDR3 spans 12 amino acids. Germline V CDR1 and CDR2: SQVTM, ANQGSEA. The V end lost 1 base, the J end lost 4 bases, and 8 bases lay between the germline ends. The CDR3 sequence is CSVEVQGYEQYF. CDR3 nucleotide sequence: TGCAGCGTTGAAGTACAGGGTTACGAGCAGTACTTC.

The rearrangement links TRBV6-2 or TRBV6-3 to TRBJ1-1; perhaps TRBD1 as D (5 bases). V dropped 0 bases and J dropped 4 bases, with 15 bases sitting between them. CDR1 and CDR2 (germline): MNHEY, SVGEGT. The CDR3 extends over 16 amino acids. This CDR3 is CASSYSDGAGGTEAFF. CDR3 bases: TGTGCCAGCAGTTACTCGGACGGGGCCGGGGGCACTGAAGCTTTCTTT.

V and J are TRBV4-2 and TRBJ2-1, with TRBD2 matching 7 bases. CDR3 size: 14 residues. V was clipped by 0 bases and J by 8 bases; unmatched bases: 4. Per germline, CDR1 LGHNA and CDR2 YNFKEQ. DNA for the CDR3: TGTGCCAGCAGCCAAGAGCGGGAGTTTGATGAGCAGTTCTTC. This sequence encodes CASSQEREFDEQFF.

The rearrangement links TRBV3-1 to TRBJ1-1; 8 bases are shared with TRBD1. The ends lost 1 base at V and 1 base at J; junction bases unmatched: 8. Germline CDR1 reads LGHDT; CDR2 reads YNNKEL (reference sequence). The CDR3 spans 17 residues. CDR3 nucleotides: TGTGCCAGCAGCCAAGGCCCCGGACAGGGATCGAACACTGAAGCTTTCTTT. Its translation: CASSQGPGQGSNTEAFF.

This clonotype was seen a handful of times. The V gene is TRBV28, the J gene TRBJ2-7; a possible D gene is TRBD1 (5 bases). The CDR3 has 14 amino acids. CDR1 and CDR2 (germline): MDHEN, SYDVKM. The V end lost 8 bases, the J end lost 0 bases, and 14 bases lay between the germline ends. CDR3 in DNA: TGTGCCAGCCGGCCCTCAGGGAACTCCTACGAGCAGTACTTC. Its protein product is CASRPSGNSYEQYF.

This chain links TRBV29-1 with TRBJ2-7, with 7 bases that match TRBD1. After removal of 2 bases from V and 3 bases from J, the junction contained 4 bases not matched to a gene. This CDR3 comprises 13 residues. Germline V gene sequence: CDR1 SQVTM, CDR2 ANQGSEA. CDR3 amino acids: CSVESGGGYEQYF. In DNA, the CDR3 is TGCAGCGTTGAATCAGGGGGTGGCTACGAGCAGTACTTC.

The chain joins TRBV12-3 or TRBV12-4 to TRBJ2-7; D gene ambiguous. V was clipped by 2 bases and J by 7 bases, with 9 bases between them. The CDR3 is 12 residues long. DNA for the CDR3: TGTGCCAGCAGTTTAAGCCCTGGAGAGCAGTACTTC. Its protein is CASSLSPGEQYF.

This clonotype was picked up a small number of times. This sequence joins TRBV13 and TRBJ2-7; D possibly uses TRBD1 or TRBD2 (5 bases each). Trimming left V 4 bases short and J 5 bases short, with 9 bases between. Germline V gives CDR1 PRHDT, CDR2 FYEKMQ (reference sequence). The CDR3 totals 12 residues. The CDR3 nucleotides read TGTGCCAGCAGCTCGGGACCGAACGAGCAGTACTTC. Translation: CASSSGPNEQYF.

This chain uses TRBV11-2 with TRBJ2-7; the D is unclear. Trimming cost V 3 bases and J 5 bases, with 5 bases left between them. This CDR3 spans 11 amino acids. Looked up from germline, CDR1 is SGHAT and CDR2 is FQNNGV. The CDR3 sequence: CASSLVHEQYF. The CDR3, as DNA: TGTGCCAGCAGCTTGGTACACGAGCAGTACTTC. The whole variable domain, filled in from reference TRBV11-2 and TRBJ2-7, reads EAGVAQSPRYKIIEKRQSVAFWCNPISGHATLYWYQQILGQGPKLLIQFQNNGVVDDSQLPKDRFSAERLKGVDSTLKIQPAKLEDSAVYLCASSLVHEQYFGPGTRLTVT.

The CDR3 here is CASSFTGQETQYF. CDR3 DNA sequence: TGTGCCAGCAGTTTCACAGGCCAAGAGACCCAGTACTTC. The rearrangement uses TRBV28 and TRBJ2-5; D might be TRBD1 (5 bases). Per germline, CDR1 MDHEN and CDR2 SYDVKM. V lost 3 bases, J lost 1 base, and 6 bases lay in between. CDR3 length equals 13 residues.

This clonotype appeared a few times. The chain joins TRBV25-1 to TRBJ2-7; D call uncertain. CDR1 is MGHDK, CDR2 SYGVNS, per germline. The CDR3 is 12 residues long. V was trimmed by 4 bases and J by 2 bases, leaving 6 bases between them. CDR3 region: CASSVTTYEQYF. The CDR3 DNA follows: TGTGCCAGCAGTGTTACTACCTACGAGCAGTACTTC.

This clonotype was detected only once. The chain employs TRBV6-5 and TRBJ2-7; D may correspond to TRBD1 or TRBD2 (5 bases each). The CDR3 length is 14 residues. The germline V and J ends were trimmed by 0 bases and 4 bases, with 10 bases remaining between them. Germline CDR1 is MNHEY and CDR2 is SVGAGI. CDR3 DNA: TGTGCCAGCAGTTACTCCGGGACCAATTACGAGCAGTACTTC. Protein: CASSYSGTNYEQYF.

This clonotype was detected only a few times. The chain recombines TRBV12-3 or TRBV12-4 with TRBJ2-6; D might be TRBD2 (6 bases). V lost 3 bases, J lost 0 bases, and 12 bases lay in between. CDR3 size: 17 residues. CDR3 sequence: CASSFGTPISGANVLTF. Here the CDR3 DNA reads TGTGCCAGCAGTTTCGGGACTCCTATCTCTGGGGCCAACGTCCTGACTTTC.

The CDR3 DNA reads TGTGCCAGCAGCCTGCGATTAGGACTAGCGGGACACAATGAGCAGTTCTTC. Amino acid sequence: CASSLRLGLAGHNEQFF. The genes are TRBV3-1 and TRBJ2-1, with 12 bases matching TRBD2. In germline, CDR1 is LGHDT, CDR2 YNNKEL (reference sequence). The V and J ends lost 4 bases and 5 bases, in that order; junction bases with no gene match: 9. The CDR3 sequence is 17 residues long.

CDR3 sequence (DNA): TGTGCCAGCAGTTACCGGGGGAATAACGAGCAGTACTTC. It encodes CASSYRGNNEQYF. The rearrangement uses TRBV6-5 and TRBJ2-7; weak D call: TRBD2 (6 bases). The germline V gene encodes CDR1 MNHEY and CDR2 SVGAGI. The CDR3 is 13 amino acids. V shed 2 bases and J shed 5 bases, with 10 bases lying between them.

The gene calls are TRBV6-6 and TRBJ1-1; the D is unclear. V was shortened by 5 bases and J by 3 bases, with 1 base between the two germline ends. Per the germline V gene, CDR1 is MNHNY and CDR2 is SVGAGI (reference sequence). The CDR3 contains 10 residues. Written as DNA, the CDR3 is TGTGCCAGCAGTCACACTGAAGCTTTCTTT. Its translation is CASSHTEAFF.

This clonotype was found a few times. V is TRBV20-1 and J is TRBJ2-1, with D perhaps TRBD2 (6 bases). V shed 6 bases and J shed 7 bases, with 10 bases lying between them. CDR3 size: 11 residues. Germline-derived CDR1 and CDR2 are DFQATT and SNEGSKA (reference sequence). The CDR3: CSARLVNEQFF. The CDR3 coding sequence is TGCAGTGCCCGACTAGTGAATGAGCAGTTCTTC.

This clonotype was counted a few times. This chain connects TRBV11-3 to TRBJ2-7; D remains ambiguous. The V end was cut by 0 bases, the J end by 7 bases, with 10 bases between. The germline V gene encodes CDR1 SGHNT and CDR2 YENEEA. This CDR3 has 13 residues. The CDR3 loop is CASSLDMLGEQYF. The CDR3 DNA follows: TGTGCCAGCAGCTTAGATATGCTGGGGGAGCAGTACTTC.

This sequence joins TRBV5-1 and TRBJ2-1; no reliable D call. CDR1 and CDR2 from the germline V gene are SGHRS and YFSETQ. The V and J ends lost 3 bases and 9 bases respectively, with 10 bases between them. The CDR3 is made up of 12 amino acids. As DNA, the CDR3 is TGCGCCAGCAGCTCGGACGTTGTTGAGCAGTTCTTC. Its translation: CASSSDVVEQFF.

The genes are TRBV7-9 and TRBJ2-5, with 7 bases that match TRBD1. The CDR3 sequence is 13 residues long. From germline, CDR1 is SEHNR and CDR2 FQNEAQ (reference sequence). V lost 5 bases and J lost 4; bases outside the gene matches: 4. CDR3 sequence (DNA): TGTGCCAGCAGCGGGGACAGCTTAGAGACCCAGTACTTC. It specifies CASSGDSLETQYF.

This clonotype was seen only a few times. The chain has TRBV12-3 or TRBV12-4 and TRBJ2-5; D not certain. V was pared by 5 bases and J by 4 bases, with 8 bases between. This CDR3 contains 12 residues. CDR3 coding DNA: TGTGCCAGCAGTCCTCTTGTAGAGACCCAGTACTTC. Its protein is CASSPLVETQYF.